Listed below are T cell receptor beta chains from one sample, sequenced in a study of T-cell memory formation after mild COVID-19. TCRdb reanalysed the 5' RACE reads using MiXCR and keeps one entry per CDR3 protein. The sample shows some 290,000 distinct CDR3 sequences, about a sixth of them seen only once. Material for sequencing was PBMCs or a T cell subset sorted from them (not recorded which). These receptors came from a man aged 18 to 29 who had mild COVID-19 (a few samples of this study predate the infection). Cell type and time point are not known. CDR3s include the opening cysteine and the closing phenylalanine or tryptophan. The D gene is left open where the match is weak. The size of a clone is reported for some rows only, either as once, few or many, or as a class for expanded clones.

V gene	clone size	CDR3 length	J gene	D gene	CDR3 DNA	CDR3 protein
TRBV7-9	many	17	TRBJ2-3	TRBD2	TGTGCCAGCAGCTTAGGAGTGGGGCTAGCGGGGGAAGATACGCAGTATTTT	CASSLGVGLAGEDTQYF
TRBV27	few	15	TRBJ2-1	-	TGTGCCAGCAGTCAGATGACAAACCGGGACAATGAGCAGTTCTTC	CASSQMTNRDNEQFF
TRBV2	-	15	TRBJ2-1	TRBD1	TGTGCCAGCAGTCCGACAGGGGCCAACTACAATGAGCAGTTCTTC	CASSPTGANYNEQFF
TRBV9	-	15	TRBJ2-1	-	TGTGCCAGCAGCGTAAGGTCGGTCTCCTACAATGAGCAGTTCTTC	CASSVRSVSYNEQFF
TRBV4-1	few	19	TRBJ2-3	TRBD2	TGCGCCAGCAGCCACTCCCCGGGGACTAGCGGGGGGGACACAGATACGCAGTATTTT	CASSHSPGTSGGDTDTQYF
TRBV7-8	-	13	TRBJ1-1	-	TGTGCCAGCAGCTTCGGTAGGGCCACTGAAGCTTTCTTT	CASSFGRATEAFF
TRBV7-9	few	12	TRBJ2-7	TRBD1	TGTGCCAGCAGATCAGGGGGCGGCGAGCAGTACTTC	CASRSGGGEQYF
TRBV7-6	-	15	TRBJ2-7	TRBD1	TGTGCCAGCAGCTTAGAGGCAGGGGGTCATTCCGAGCAGTACTTC	CASSLEAGGHSEQYF
TRBV11-3	few	15	TRBJ2-1	TRBD2	TGTGCCAGCAGCTTAGACTGGCGGGGGTACAATGAGCAGTTCTTC	CASSLDWRGYNEQFF
TRBV12-3/TRBV12-4	many	12	TRBJ2-6	-	TGTGCCAGCAGTAGTGGGGCCAACGTCCTGACTTTC	CASSSGANVLTF
TRBV7-3	few	15	TRBJ2-6	-	TGTGCCAGCAGCCCTGGGGTCCCTGGGGCCAACGTCCTGACTTTC	CASSPGVPGANVLTF
TRBV4-2	-	19	TRBJ2-3	TRBD2	TGTGCCAGCAGCCAAGAGAATTTGGTGGAGGCGGGGGGGGCAGATACGCAGTATTTT	CASSQENLVEAGGADTQYF
TRBV7-2	few	15	TRBJ2-1	TRBD2	TGTGCCAGCAGACTAACTAGCGGGGAATACAATGAGCAGTTCTTC	CASRLTSGEYNEQFF
TRBV20-1	-	12	TRBJ1-1	-	TGCAGTGCTCTCGCCGGGGGGACTGAAGCTTTCTTT	CSALAGGTEAFF
TRBV15	many	17	TRBJ1-5	-	TGTGCCACCAGCCGACCCCCCCTACAGGGAATAGGTCAGCCCCAGCATTTT	CATSRPPLQGIGQPQHF
TRBV9	few	15	TRBJ2-1	-	TGTGCCAGCAGCGTAGTCCAGGACCCGTACAATGAGCAGTTCTTC	CASSVVQDPYNEQFF
TRBV9	many	20	TRBJ2-4	TRBD1	TGTGCCAGCAGCGTAGCATCACCGCACTACATTGGGACAGCCGTGAGCATTCAGTACTTC	CASSVASPHYIGTAVSIQYF
TRBV5-1	few	17	TRBJ2-1	TRBD2	TGCGCCAGCAGCCCGGGACTAGCGGGGCGGGGGTACAATGAGCAGTTCTTC	CASSPGLAGRGYNEQFF
TRBV9	-	14	TRBJ2-3	TRBD2	TGTGCCAGCAGCTCTAGCGGGGTCGCAGATACGCAGTATTTT	CASSSSGVADTQYF
TRBV9	-	14	TRBJ2-3	-	TGTGCCAGCAGCGTAGCGGCCAGCCCAGATACGCAGTATTTT	CASSVAASPDTQYF
TRBV7-3	-	15	TRBJ2-3	TRBD2	TGTGCCAGCAGCAAGAGCGGGGGGGCTATAGATACGCAGTATTTT	CASSKSGGAIDTQYF
TRBV5-5	-	15	TRBJ2-5	TRBD1	TGTGCCAGCAGCTCCGGGACAGGGATTACAGAGACCCAGTACTTC	CASSSGTGITETQYF
TRBV4-3	many	16	TRBJ2-6	-	TGCGCCAGCAGCCAAGATGCCGGTACCGGGGCCAACGTCCTGACTTTC	CASSQDAGTGANVLTF
TRBV12-3/TRBV12-4	-	17	TRBJ2-6	-	TGTGCCAGCAGTCGAGGGACGGAGCTCTCTGGGGCCAACGTCCTGACTTTC	CASSRGTELSGANVLTF
TRBV20-1	-	13	TRBJ1-2	-	TGCAGCCCATCGGGGGGCTTCCCGTATGGCTACACCTTC	CSPSGGFPYGYTF
TRBV6-6	-	13	TRBJ1-1	-	TGTGCCAGCAGTTACTTGGGGAAAACTGAAGCTTTCTTT	CASSYLGKTEAFF
TRBV3-1	few	15	TRBJ2-2	TRBD1	TGTGCCAGCAGCCGGGACAGAACTTATACCGGGGAGCTGTTTTTT	CASSRDRTYTGELFF
TRBV7-3	few	13	TRBJ2-1	TRBD2	TGTGCCAGCAGTAGCGGGGACTACAATGAGCAGTTCTTC	CASSSGDYNEQFF
TRBV5-1	few	16	TRBJ2-7	TRBD2	TGCGCCAGCAGCTTTTCCCTAGCGGGGGGCTCCTACGAGCAGTACTTC	CASSFSLAGGSYEQYF
TRBV7-2	many	15	TRBJ2-3	-	TGTGCCAGCAGCATTACCGGGACTAGCACAGATACGCAGTATTTT	CASSITGTSTDTQYF
TRBV7-2	-	13	TRBJ1-3	-	TGTGCCAGCAGCTACCAGGCTGGAAACACCATATATTTT	CASSYQAGNTIYF
TRBV11-2	-	16	TRBJ2-3	-	TGTGCCAGCAGCTTAATAGATAATGGGGATGCAGATACGCAGTATTTT	CASSLIDNGDADTQYF
TRBV29-1	few	14	TRBJ2-5	TRBD2	TGCAGCGTTGGACTAGCGGGGTTGGGGGAGACCCAGTACTTC	CSVGLAGLGETQYF
TRBV7-3	many	13	TRBJ1-1	-	TGTGCCAGCAGCTTAAATTGGAACACTGAAGCTTTCTTT	CASSLNWNTEAFF
TRBV25-1	-	15	TRBJ2-7	-	TGTGCCAGCAGTGAACCCGCAGGGGGGGACTACGAGCAGTACTTC	CASSEPAGGDYEQYF
TRBV4-1	many	15	TRBJ1-1	-	TGCGCCAGCAGCCAAATCGTACAGGGTGTACCTGAAGCTTTCTTT	CASSQIVQGVPEAFF
TRBV12-3/TRBV12-4	few	12	TRBJ2-7	-	TGTGCCAGCGGAGAGGGTTCGAGTGAGCAGTACTTC	CASGEGSSEQYF
TRBV6-5	few	14	TRBJ2-6	-	TGTGCCAGCAGTATATTCTCTGGGGCCAACGTCCTGACTTTC	CASSIFSGANVLTF
TRBV4-1	-	14	TRBJ1-1	-	TGCGCCAGCAGCCAACAGGGGACGAACACTGAAGCTTTCTTT	CASSQQGTNTEAFF
TRBV4-1	few	15	TRBJ1-2	-	TGCGCCAGCAGCCAAGTCGGGGCTACCCGGGGTGGCTACACCTTC	CASSQVGATRGGYTF
TRBV4-3	few	14	TRBJ1-1	-	TGCGCCAGCAGCCAAGGGTGGGATACAGACGGAGCTTTCTTT	CASSQGWDTDGAFF
TRBV7-9	few	17	TRBJ2-2	TRBD1	TGTGCCAGCAGCTTAATTATCAGTGGACAGGGGACCGGGGAGCTGTTTTTT	CASSLIISGQGTGELFF
TRBV6-2/TRBV6-3	many	16	TRBJ1-6	-	TGTGCCAGCAGTTCGACCATCAGGGTAATTGCTTCACCCCTCCACTTT	CASSSTIRVIASPLHF
TRBV12-3/TRBV12-4	-	16	TRBJ1-4	-	TGTGCCAGCAGTTCGGGGACATCTGCAACTAATGAAAAACTGTTTTTT	CASSSGTSATNEKLFF
TRBV20-1	-	12	TRBJ1-2	-	TGCAGTGCTAGTCGCTCGCCCTATGGCTACACCTTC	CSASRSPYGYTF
TRBV20-1	few	12	TRBJ2-5	-	TGCAGTGGGTTCGCAGGGAGAGAGACCCAGTACTTC	CSGFAGRETQYF
TRBV7-6	many	16	TRBJ2-7	TRBD2	TGTGCCAGCAGCTTAGTTGCGGGGGGCCCGGTCGACGAGCAGTACTTC	CASSLVAGGPVDEQYF
TRBV9	-	15	TRBJ2-1	-	TGTGCCAGCAGCGTAGGGCTAAGCCCCTACAATGAGCAGTTCTTC	CASSVGLSPYNEQFF
TRBV20-1	few	13	TRBJ2-3	-	TGCAGTGCTAGAGGATCCGGGCCCGATACGCAGTATTTT	CSARGSGPDTQYF